This T cell receptor (beta chain) was identified in a study of blood T cells in healthy people across ages (dated by TCRdb to the mid-2010s). About the investigation overall: In model experiments, template switching captured roughly one uniquely barcoded TCR beta cDNA molecule for every two T cells. The donors were split into four age groups: young (average about 16 years), middle-aged (roughly 42), aged (about 62) and long-lived (approximately 89). Two additional independent replicas of 1 million unique cDNA reads from the same blood draw were analyzed for two donors (one aged 18 to 30 and one aged 80 or older). Donors of different ages were randomly distributed across sequencing lanes to avoid experimental bias. Using deep sequencing normalized with unique cDNA molecular identifiers, the study measured how TCR beta repertoire diversity changes with age.

The method behind the library was 5' RACE. Sequencing used an Illumina HiSeq 2500. A second roughly 6 to 11 cycle PCR used a sample-barcoded 5' primer and a J-beta primer mix. Each TCR beta cDNA molecule received a unique molecular identifier from a template-switch 5' adaptor carrying 12 random nucleotides. Each sample yielded at least 2.5 million CDR3-containing paired-end reads. All of the RNA was converted into first-strand cDNA using the Mint cDNA synthesis kit, with a TRBC-specific oligonucleotide serving as the primer. Following uracil-DNA glycosylase treatment, all cDNA underwent a first 18-cycle PCR with the universal primers M1SS and BC2_uni_R. In the original analysis: For normalization, 1 million high-quality reads, each with a distinct molecular identifier, were randomly selected from each sample. Reads sharing molecular identifiers were discarded rather than binned into consensus sequences. MiTCR, with a Q25 quality threshold and the strictest error-elimination algorithm, was used for CDR3 identification, clonotype clustering and error correction. A nonparametric unseen species model with Euler transformation was used to estimate a lower bound on total TCR beta diversity. TCRdb passed the public sequencing reads through fastp at Q25 and MiXCR, retaining productive beta sequences. Rows with a matching CDR3 protein are joined into one entry that keeps the most common DNA and genes. These V and J calls originate from TCRdb's pipeline instead of the authors' own analysis. The sample table records hundreds of thousands of distinct CDR3 sequences; 58% of these occur just once. The top ten constitute about 20% of the sample.

The germline V gene supplies CDR1 SNHLY and CDR2 FYNNEI. Reading from cysteine to phenylalanine, the CDR3 counts 18 amino acids. Only the CDR3 part of the read is kept: 54 bases, read in frame from the first base. Trimming takes 3 bases off V and 3 bases off J; junction bases not matched to a gene: 10. Donors were 40 or so systemically healthy Caucasian individuals from Russia aged roughly 6 to 100 years. Each donor gave around 9.8 milliliters of peripheral blood, collected into EDTA-treated Vacutainer tubes. Ficoll-Paque density-gradient centrifugation was used to isolate PBMCs, with at least 7 million per sample. Trizol reagent was used to extract total RNA from PBMCs, with at least 6 micrograms per sample. For every donor, flow cytometry on a PBMC aliquot measured the percentage of naive CD45RAhigh/CD27high T cells. What the study reported, not specific to this receptor: As age increased, observed TCR beta diversity per million T cells dropped in a roughly linear way, and a significant reduction was already evident by age 40. Estimates of total diversity based on one million sequenced T cells were regarded as lower bounds and as underestimates. The CMV infection status of donors was not known, potentially confounding age-related changes in expanded clonotypes. Compared with the aged group, the long-lived group had more naive CD4+ T cells, fewer expanded clones and increased TCR diversity, suggesting age selection. A strong correlation was found between observed TCR beta diversity and the percentage of naive T cells measured by flow cytometry. Because profiling used bulk unsorted PBMCs, naive and antigen-experienced compartments could not be compared conclusively.

For this clonotype: This clone's antigen is unknown. Base quality data are lacking; no much larger clone is found one base away.

This sequence was found in a young man in good health. The sequence links TRBV2 to TRBJ2-2, and 10 junction bases match TRBD2. The material sequenced was blood. The nucleotide sequence reads TGTGCCAGCAGTGATTTCGGACTAGCGGATGAGGACACCGGGGAGCTGTTTTTT. It specifies CASSDFGLADEDTGELFF.